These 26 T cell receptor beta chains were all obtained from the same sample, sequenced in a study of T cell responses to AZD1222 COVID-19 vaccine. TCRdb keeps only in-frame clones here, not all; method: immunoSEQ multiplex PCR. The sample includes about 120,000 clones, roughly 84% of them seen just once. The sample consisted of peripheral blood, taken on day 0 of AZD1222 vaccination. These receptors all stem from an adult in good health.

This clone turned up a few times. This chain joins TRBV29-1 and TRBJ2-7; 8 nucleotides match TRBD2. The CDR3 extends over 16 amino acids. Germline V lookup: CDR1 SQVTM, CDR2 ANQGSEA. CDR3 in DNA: TGCAGTGACCTTAATCTAAGCGGGAGTCTTCCCTACGAGCAGTACTTC. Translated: CSDLNLSGSLPYEQYF.

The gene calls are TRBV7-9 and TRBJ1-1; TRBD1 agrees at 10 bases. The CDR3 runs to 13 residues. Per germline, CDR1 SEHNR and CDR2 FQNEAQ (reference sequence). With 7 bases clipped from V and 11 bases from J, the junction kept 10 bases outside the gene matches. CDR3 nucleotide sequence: TGTGCCAGCACCCCCGGGACAGGGGAAGTGGCTTTCTTT. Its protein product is CASTPGTGEVAFF.

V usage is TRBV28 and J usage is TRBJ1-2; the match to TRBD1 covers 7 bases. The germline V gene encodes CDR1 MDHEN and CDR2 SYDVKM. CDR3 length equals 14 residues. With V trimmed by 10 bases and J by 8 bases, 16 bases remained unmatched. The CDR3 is CAIKAVGGAGGYTF. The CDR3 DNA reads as TGTGCCATCAAAGCAGTAGGGGGCGCGGGGGGCTACACCTTC.

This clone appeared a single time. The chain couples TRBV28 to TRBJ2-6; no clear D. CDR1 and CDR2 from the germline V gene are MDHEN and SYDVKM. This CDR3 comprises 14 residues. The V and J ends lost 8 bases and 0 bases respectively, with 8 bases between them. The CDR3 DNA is TGTGCCAGCGCAGCACCCTCTGGGGCCAACGTCCTGACTTTC. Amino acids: CASAAPSGANVLTF.

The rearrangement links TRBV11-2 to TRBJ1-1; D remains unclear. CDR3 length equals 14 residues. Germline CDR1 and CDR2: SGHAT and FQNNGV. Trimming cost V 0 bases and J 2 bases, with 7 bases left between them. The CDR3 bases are TGTGCCAGCAGCTTAGATATAATCAACACTGAAGCTTTCTTT. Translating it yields CASSLDIINTEAFF.

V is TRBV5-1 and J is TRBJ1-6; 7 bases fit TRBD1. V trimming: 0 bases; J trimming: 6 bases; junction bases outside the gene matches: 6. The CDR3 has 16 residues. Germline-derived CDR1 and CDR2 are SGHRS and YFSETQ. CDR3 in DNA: TGCGCCAGCAGCTTGGCAGGGGGTAATGCTAATTCACCCCTCCACTTT. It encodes CASSLAGGNANSPLHF.

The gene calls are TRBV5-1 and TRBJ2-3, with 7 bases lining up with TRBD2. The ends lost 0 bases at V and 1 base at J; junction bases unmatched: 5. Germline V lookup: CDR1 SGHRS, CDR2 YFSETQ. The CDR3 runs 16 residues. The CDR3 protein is CASSLGSLAGTDTQYF. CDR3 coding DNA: TGCGCCAGCAGCTTGGGGTCCCTAGCGGGCACAGATACGCAGTATTTT.

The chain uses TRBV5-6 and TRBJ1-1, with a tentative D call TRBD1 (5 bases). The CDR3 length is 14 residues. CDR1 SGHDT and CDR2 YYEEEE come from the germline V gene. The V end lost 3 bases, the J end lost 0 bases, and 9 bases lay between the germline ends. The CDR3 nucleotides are TGTGCCAGCAGCTGGGGACCGATGAACACTGAAGCTTTCTTT. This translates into CASSWGPMNTEAFF.

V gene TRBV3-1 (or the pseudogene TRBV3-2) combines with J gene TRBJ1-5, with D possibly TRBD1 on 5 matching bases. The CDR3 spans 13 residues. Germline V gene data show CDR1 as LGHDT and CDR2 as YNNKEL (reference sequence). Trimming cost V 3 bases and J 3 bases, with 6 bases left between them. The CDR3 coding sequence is TGTGCCAGCAGCCATGGGACCAATCAGCCCCAGCATTTT. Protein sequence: CASSHGTNQPQHF.

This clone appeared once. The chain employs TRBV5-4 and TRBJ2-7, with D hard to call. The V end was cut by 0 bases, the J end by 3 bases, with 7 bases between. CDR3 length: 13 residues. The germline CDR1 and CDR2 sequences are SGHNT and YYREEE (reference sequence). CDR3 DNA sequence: TGTGCCAGCAGCTTGGGAAGGGACTACGAGCAGTACTTC. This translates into CASSLGRDYEQYF. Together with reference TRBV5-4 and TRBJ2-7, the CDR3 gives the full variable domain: ETGVTQSPTHLIKTRGQQVTLRCSSQSGHNTVSWYQQALGQGPQFIFQYYREEENGRGNFPPRFSGLQFPNYSSELNVNALELDDSALYLCASSLGRDYEQYFGPGTRLTVT.

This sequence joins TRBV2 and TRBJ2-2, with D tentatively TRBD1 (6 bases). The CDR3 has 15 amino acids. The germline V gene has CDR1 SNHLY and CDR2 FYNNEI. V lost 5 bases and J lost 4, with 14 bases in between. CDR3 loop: CASSQNRASTGELFF. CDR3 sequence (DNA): TGTGCCAGCAGTCAAAACAGGGCGAGCACCGGGGAGCTGTTTTTT. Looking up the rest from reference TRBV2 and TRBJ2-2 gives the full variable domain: EPEVTQTPSHQVTQMGQEVILRCVPISNHLYFYWYRQILGQKVEFLVSFYNNEISEKSEIFDDQFSVERPDGSNFTLKIRSTKLEDSAMYFCASSQNRASTGELFFGEGSRLTVL.

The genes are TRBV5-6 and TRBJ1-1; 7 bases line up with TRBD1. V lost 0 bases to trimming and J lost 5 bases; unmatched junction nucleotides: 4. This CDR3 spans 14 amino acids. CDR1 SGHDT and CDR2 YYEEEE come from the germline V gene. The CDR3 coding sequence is TGTGCCAGCAGCTTGGGAACAGGGGTTACTGAAGCTTTCTTT. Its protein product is CASSLGTGVTEAFF.

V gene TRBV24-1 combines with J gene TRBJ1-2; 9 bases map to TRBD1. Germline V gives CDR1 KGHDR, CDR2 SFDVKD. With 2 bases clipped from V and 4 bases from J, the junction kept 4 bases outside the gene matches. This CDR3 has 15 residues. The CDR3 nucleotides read TGTGCCACCAGTGATTCGGGGACAGGGCCCTATGGCTACACCTTC. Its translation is CATSDSGTGPYGYTF.

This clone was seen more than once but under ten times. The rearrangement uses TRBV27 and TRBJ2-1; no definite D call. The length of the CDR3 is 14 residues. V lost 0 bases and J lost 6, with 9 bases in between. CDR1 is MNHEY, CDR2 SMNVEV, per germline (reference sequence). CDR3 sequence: CASSLSYLSNEQFF. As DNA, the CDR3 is TGTGCCAGCAGTTTATCGTATCTATCCAATGAGCAGTTCTTC.

CDR3 DNA: TGTGCCAGCAGTGATGGGGGACAGGGTTGGCAGCCCCAGCATTTT. This sequence encodes CASSDGGQGWQPQHF. This sequence joins TRBV2 and TRBJ1-5; 9 nucleotides agree with TRBD1. In germline, CDR1 is SNHLY, CDR2 FYNNEI. This CDR3 spans 15 amino acids. Unmatched junction bases numbered 7, after V lost 3 bases and J lost 7 bases.

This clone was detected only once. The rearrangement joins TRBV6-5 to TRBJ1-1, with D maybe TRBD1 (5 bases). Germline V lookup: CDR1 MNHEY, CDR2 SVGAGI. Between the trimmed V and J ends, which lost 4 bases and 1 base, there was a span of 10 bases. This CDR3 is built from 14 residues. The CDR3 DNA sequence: TGTGCCAGCAGTTGGGGGGGGGAGAACACTGAAGCTTTCTTT. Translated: CASSWGGENTEAFF.

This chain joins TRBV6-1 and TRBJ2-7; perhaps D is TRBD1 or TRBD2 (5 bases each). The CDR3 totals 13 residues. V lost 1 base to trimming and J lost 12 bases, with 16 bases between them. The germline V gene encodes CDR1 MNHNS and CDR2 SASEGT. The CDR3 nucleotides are TGTGCCAGCAGTGAAGGAGATTCGCAGGGAGCGTACTTC. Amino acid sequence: CASSEGDSQGAYF.

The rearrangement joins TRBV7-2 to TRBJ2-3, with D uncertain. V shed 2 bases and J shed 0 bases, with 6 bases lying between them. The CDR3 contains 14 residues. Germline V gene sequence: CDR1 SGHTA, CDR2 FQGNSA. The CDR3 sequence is CASSLITSTDTQYF. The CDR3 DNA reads TGTGCCAGCAGCTTAATTACTAGCACAGATACGCAGTATTTT.

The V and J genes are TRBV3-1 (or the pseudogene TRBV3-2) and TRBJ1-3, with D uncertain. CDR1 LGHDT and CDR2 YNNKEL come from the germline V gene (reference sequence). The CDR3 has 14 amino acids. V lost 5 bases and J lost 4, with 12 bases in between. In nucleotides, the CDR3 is TGTGCCAGCAGCTCCCCGAAACAGGGAAACACCATATATTTT. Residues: CASSSPKQGNTIYF.

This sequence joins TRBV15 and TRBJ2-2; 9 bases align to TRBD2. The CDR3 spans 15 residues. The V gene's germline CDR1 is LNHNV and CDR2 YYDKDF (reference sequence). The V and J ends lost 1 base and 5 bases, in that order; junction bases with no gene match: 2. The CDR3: CATSRVSGGTGELFF. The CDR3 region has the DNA TGTGCCACCAGCAGAGTTAGCGGGGGAACCGGGGAGCTGTTTTTT.

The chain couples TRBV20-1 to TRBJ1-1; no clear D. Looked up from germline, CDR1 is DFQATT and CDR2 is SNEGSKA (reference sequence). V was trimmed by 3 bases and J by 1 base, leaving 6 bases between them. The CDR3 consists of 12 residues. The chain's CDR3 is CSASNANTEAFF. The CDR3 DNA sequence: TGCAGTGCTAGTAATGCGAACACTGAAGCTTTCTTT.

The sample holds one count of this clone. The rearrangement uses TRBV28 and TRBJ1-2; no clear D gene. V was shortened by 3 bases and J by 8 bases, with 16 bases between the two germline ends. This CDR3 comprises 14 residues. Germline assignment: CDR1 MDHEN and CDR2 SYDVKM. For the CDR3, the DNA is TGTGCCAGCAGTTTGGCCCCCACGAGGCAAGGCTACACCTTC. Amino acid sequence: CASSLAPTRQGYTF.

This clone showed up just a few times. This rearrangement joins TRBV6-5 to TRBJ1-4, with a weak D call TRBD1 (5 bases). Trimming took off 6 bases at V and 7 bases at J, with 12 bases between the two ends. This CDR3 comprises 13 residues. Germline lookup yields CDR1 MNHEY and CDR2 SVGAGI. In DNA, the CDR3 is TGTGCCAGCAGATTGGGACGGTTTGAAAAACTGTTTTTT. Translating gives CASRLGRFEKLFF.

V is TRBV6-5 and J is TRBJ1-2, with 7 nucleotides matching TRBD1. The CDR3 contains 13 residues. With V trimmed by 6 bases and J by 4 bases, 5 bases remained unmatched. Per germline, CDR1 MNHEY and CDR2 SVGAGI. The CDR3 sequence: CASRGGQTYGYTF. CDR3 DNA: TGTGCCAGCAGGGGGGGACAGACCTATGGCTACACCTTC.

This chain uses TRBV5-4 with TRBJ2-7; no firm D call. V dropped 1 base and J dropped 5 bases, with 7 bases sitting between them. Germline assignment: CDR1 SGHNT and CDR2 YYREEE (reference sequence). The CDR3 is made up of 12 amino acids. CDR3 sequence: CASSLYLNEQYF. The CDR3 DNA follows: TGTGCCAGCAGCTTGTATTTGAACGAGCAGTACTTC.

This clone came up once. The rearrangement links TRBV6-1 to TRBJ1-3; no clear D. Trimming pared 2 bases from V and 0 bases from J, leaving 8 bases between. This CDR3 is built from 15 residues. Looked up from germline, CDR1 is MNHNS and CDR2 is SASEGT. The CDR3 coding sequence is TGTGCCAGCAGTGAACAGGTCGTCTCTGGAAACACCATATATTTT. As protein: CASSEQVVSGNTIYF.